Listed below are T cell receptor beta chains from one sample, sequenced in a study of cytomegalovirus exposure and HLA in healthy donors. Measured with immunoSEQ multiplex PCR; TCRdb has only the in-frame clones, and not every one. The sample carries some 140,000 clones, 79% recorded once. The specimen sequenced was PBMCs. The receptor source for this set is a man in his forties or fifties in good health and CMV-seropositive. Each CDR3 is given with its conserved first and last residue. Fields, in order: CDR3 length, clone size, J gene, V gene, D gene, CDR3 protein, CDR3 DNA. D genes are given only for firm matches. Not all rows give a size; the values are once, few, many and, for expanded clones, a class.

cdr3_length: 12; clone_size: few; j_call: TRBJ2-7; v_call: TRBV10-3; d_call: TRBD1; cdr3_aa: CAIGQGVYEQYF; cdr3_nt: TGTGCCATCGGACAGGGGGTATACGAGCAGTACTTC
cdr3_length: 13; clone_size: NA; j_call: TRBJ1-1; v_call: TRBV7-9; d_call: NA; cdr3_aa: CASSLVSDTEAFF; cdr3_nt: TGTGCCAGCAGCTTAGTTTCGGACACTGAAGCTTTCTTT
cdr3_length: 14; clone_size: NA; j_call: TRBJ1-1; v_call: TRBV15; d_call: NA; cdr3_aa: CATSRDFRGTEAFF; cdr3_nt: TGTGCCACCAGCAGAGATTTTCGAGGGACTGAAGCTTTCTTT
cdr3_length: 14; clone_size: NA; j_call: TRBJ1-1; v_call: TRBV9; d_call: NA; cdr3_aa: CASSSQGWGTEAFF; cdr3_nt: TGTGCCAGCAGCTCCCAGGGTTGGGGCACTGAAGCTTTCTTT
cdr3_length: 15; clone_size: once; j_call: TRBJ2-5; v_call: TRBV9; d_call: TRBD2; cdr3_aa: CASSGGRAITETQYF; cdr3_nt: TGTGCCAGCAGCGGCGGGAGGGCCATAACGGAGACCCAGTACTTC
cdr3_length: 11; clone_size: NA; j_call: TRBJ1-2; v_call: TRBV6-1; d_call: NA; cdr3_aa: CASREAYGYTF; cdr3_nt: TGTGCCTCCAGGGAGGCGTACGGCTACACCTTC
cdr3_length: 15; clone_size: NA; j_call: TRBJ2-5; v_call: TRBV18; d_call: TRBD1; cdr3_aa: CASSPLRGNQETQYF; cdr3_nt: TGTGCCAGCTCACCACTCAGGGGGAATCAAGAGACCCAGTACTTC
cdr3_length: 15; clone_size: NA; j_call: TRBJ2-2; v_call: TRBV2; d_call: NA; cdr3_aa: CASRIGVSFVGELFF; cdr3_nt: TGTGCCAGCAGGATAGGGGTTAGCTTCGTCGGGGAGCTGTTTTTT
cdr3_length: 14; clone_size: NA; j_call: TRBJ2-5; v_call: TRBV10-3; d_call: NA; cdr3_aa: CASSPATYQETQYF; cdr3_nt: TGTGCCAGCTCCCCAGCGACCTACCAAGAGACCCAGTACTTC
cdr3_length: 15; clone_size: NA; j_call: TRBJ1-5; v_call: TRBV6-5; d_call: TRBD1; cdr3_aa: CASRWDRASNQPQHF; cdr3_nt: TGTGCCAGCAGATGGGACAGAGCTAGCAATCAGCCCCAGCATTTT
cdr3_length: 15; clone_size: once; j_call: TRBJ2-7; v_call: TRBV10-1; d_call: TRBD2; cdr3_aa: CASSDPLSGRDEQYF; cdr3_nt: TGCGCCAGCAGTGATCCCCTCAGCGGGAGGGACGAGCAGTACTTC
cdr3_length: 15; clone_size: NA; j_call: TRBJ1-1; v_call: TRBV5-1; d_call: TRBD1; cdr3_aa: CASSSGQGRNTEAFF; cdr3_nt: TGCGCCAGCAGCTCGGGACAGGGGAGGAACACTGAAGCTTTCTTT
cdr3_length: 14; clone_size: NA; j_call: TRBJ1-4; v_call: TRBV7-9; d_call: NA; cdr3_aa: CASSFGSGDEKLFF; cdr3_nt: TGTGCCAGCAGCTTTGGTTCAGGCGACGAAAAACTGTTTTTT